This record covers a single T cell receptor (beta chain). Its target is unknown. The sample comes from a study of cytomegalovirus exposure and HLA in healthy donors. The CDR3 covers 15 residues. V shed 3 bases and J 4 bases; nucleotides not matched to a gene: 5. Germline loops: CDR1 SNHLY, CDR2 FYNNEI. PCR amplification relied on 60 Vbeta primers (plus 13 Jbeta primers). Sequenced by immunoSEQ multiplex PCR; TCRdb stores in-frame clones only, minus some. Reported are about 150,000 clones; the ten largest clones contain approximately 1.5%. Study-wide points: Fewer N-insertions than the roughly 600-donor mean were reportedly shown by an Asian-associated ancestry cluster in a later analysis.

Sequencing used PBMCs. The source of this sequence is a woman between 50 and 59 years old in good health and CMV-seronegative. This chain uses TRBV2 with TRBJ1-3, with 8 bases fitting TRBD1. The CDR3 spells CASSDQGAPGNTIYF. CDR3 nucleotides: TGTGCCAGCAGTGATCAGGGGGCTCCAGGAAACACCATATATTTT.